What follows are 29 T cell receptor beta chains derived from one specimen sequenced in a study of cytomegalovirus exposure and HLA in healthy donors. Primers for the PCR totalled 60 Vbeta and 13 Jbeta. Data came from immunoSEQ multiplex PCR; TCRdb stores just in-frame clones and leaves some out. The sample lists 160,000 or so clones, approximately 72% occurring once. Material for sequencing was PBMCs. These receptor sequences come from a human donor in good health.

This clone was seen a single time. This chain connects TRBV5-1 to TRBJ2-1; 8 bases are a match to TRBD2. Trimming removed 7 bases from V and 7 bases from J; junction bases left unmatched: 10. This CDR3 is 14 amino acids long. Germline CDR1 and CDR2: SGHRS and YFSETQ. The CDR3 reads CASGATSASNEQFF. The DNA for the CDR3 is TGCGCCAGCGGTGCGACTAGCGCCAGTAATGAGCAGTTCTTC.

Only one count was recorded for this clone. The chain couples TRBV27 to TRBJ2-7; tentative D call: TRBD2 (5 bases). The CDR3 is 14 amino acids. Germline-derived CDR1 and CDR2 are MNHEY and SMNVEV (reference sequence). Trimming left V 5 bases short and J 1 base short, with 12 bases between. CDR3 in DNA: TGTGCCAGCAGTCAAGAGGGAAATTCCTACGAGCAGTACTTC. It is translated as CASSQEGNSYEQYF.

The chain combines TRBV12-5 with TRBJ1-1, with D possibly being TRBD1 (5 bases). V was cut by 6 bases and J by 10 bases, with 12 bases left in between. CDR1 is LGHNT and CDR2 is FRNRAP in the germline V gene. The CDR3 loop spans 11 amino acids. The CDR3 nucleotides read TGTGCTAGTGGCCCCGGTACAGGAGCTTTCTTT. Its translation is CASGPGTGAFF.

V gene TRBV6-1 combines with J gene TRBJ1-3; TRBD1 is a possible D gene (5 bases). There are 14 residues in the CDR3. The V gene lost 3 bases and the J gene lost 3 bases, with 9 bases spanning the gap. Germline-derived CDR1 and CDR2 are MNHNS and SASEGT. This CDR3 reads CASSDVTVGNTIYF. CDR3 DNA: TGTGCCAGCAGTGACGTGACAGTTGGAAACACCATATATTTT.

Only a few counts were recorded for this clone. The V gene is TRBV13, the J gene TRBJ2-7, with a tentative D call TRBD1 (6 bases). The CDR3 is 14 amino acids. Germline lookup yields CDR1 PRHDT and CDR2 FYEKMQ (reference sequence). V lost 5 bases to trimming and J lost 3 bases, with 14 bases between them. In DNA form, the CDR3 reads TGTGCCAGCAGCCCGACGGACAGAATCTACGAGCAGTACTTC. Its translation: CASSPTDRIYEQYF.

The chain joins TRBV9 to TRBJ1-1; possibly TRBD1 for D (6 bases). Trimming took 3 bases from V and 1 from J, leaving 16 bases between them. CDR3 length: 16 amino acids. Germline V gene lookup returns CDR1 SGDLS and CDR2 YYNGEE. The CDR3 sequence is CASSAIRTDPNTEAFF. In DNA form, the CDR3 reads TGTGCCAGCAGCGCGATTAGGACAGACCCGAACACTGAAGCTTTCTTT.

The rearrangement joins TRBV2 to TRBJ1-1; 7 bases match TRBD1. Germline V gene lookup returns CDR1 SNHLY and CDR2 FYNNEI. The ends lost 6 bases at V and 5 bases at J; junction bases unmatched: 15. There are 16 residues in the CDR3. The CDR3 reads CASRHSLTGRGTEAFF. The CDR3 bases are TGTGCCAGCAGGCACTCCTTGACAGGGCGGGGAACTGAAGCTTTCTTT.

This clone appeared a single time. The chain combines TRBV4-1 with TRBJ2-3; TRBD1 agrees at 10 bases. Germline CDR1 is MGHRA and CDR2 is YSYEKL. The V gene end was trimmed by 4 bases and the J gene end by 2 bases; junction bases not matched to a gene: 9. The CDR3 sequence is 17 residues long. CDR3: CASSRGTGAIHTDTQYF. The CDR3 DNA reads TGCGCCAGCAGCCGGGGGACAGGGGCTATTCACACAGATACGCAGTATTTT.

V and J are TRBV7-3 and TRBJ2-5, with D unclear. Trimming pared 1 base from V and 7 bases from J, leaving 13 bases between. Germline CDR1 is SGHTA and CDR2 is FQGTGA. The CDR3 has 14 amino acids. CDR3 sequence: CASSLSGSSGTQYF. The CDR3 nucleotides read TGTGCCAGCAGCTTAAGTGGTAGCTCCGGGACCCAGTACTTC.

This clone was counted between two and nine times. The chain uses TRBV5-4 and TRBJ1-1; possibly TRBD1 for D (5 bases). The CDR3 has 14 amino acids. Germline V CDR1 and CDR2: SGHNT, YYREEE (reference sequence). Trimming took off 1 base at V and 1 base at J, with 8 bases between the two ends. Here the CDR3 DNA reads TGTGCCAGCAGCTTGCCCCAGGGGAACACTGAAGCTTTCTTT. This encodes CASSLPQGNTEAFF. Full variable domain (rest looked up from reference TRBV5-4 and TRBJ1-1): ETGVTQSPTHLIKTRGQQVTLRCSSQSGHNTVSWYQQALGQGPQFIFQYYREEENGRGNFPPRFSGLQFPNYSSELNVNALELDDSALYLCASSLPQGNTEAFFGQGTRLTVV.

V and J are TRBV7-9 and TRBJ2-7, with 7 bases fitting TRBD1. This CDR3 has 14 residues. Germline CDR1 is SEHNR and CDR2 is FQNEAQ (reference sequence). V shed 4 bases, J shed 3 bases, and the junction held 6 bases outside the gene matches. The CDR3 sequence is CASSSPGQSYEQYF. CDR3 DNA: TGTGCCAGCAGCTCACCGGGACAGAGCTACGAGCAGTACTTC.

The V and J genes are TRBV4-1 and TRBJ2-4; 9 bases map to TRBD1. CDR3 size: 14 residues. The ends lost 4 bases at V and 7 bases at J; junction bases unmatched: 5. Germline-derived CDR1 and CDR2 are MGHRA and YSYEKL. CDR3 residues: CASSPQGAGNIQYF. The CDR3 bases are TGCGCCAGCAGCCCACAGGGGGCCGGGAACATTCAGTACTTC.

This chain connects TRBV7-9 to TRBJ2-7; a weak D match, TRBD2 (6 bases). Looked up from germline, CDR1 is SEHNR and CDR2 is FQNEAQ (reference sequence). There are 14 residues in the CDR3. Trimming cost V 2 bases and J 6 bases, with 14 bases left between them. CDR3 sequence: CASSLTGGVREQYF. DNA for the CDR3: TGTGCCAGCAGCTTAACAGGAGGGGTTCGCGAGCAGTACTTC.

About this clone: The same CDR3 can be traced to other DNA sequences in this sample. The V and J genes are TRBV5-1 and TRBJ1-2, with D unclear. V was clipped by 0 bases and J by 4 bases, with 4 bases between them. CDR1 is SGHRS, CDR2 YFSETQ, per germline. CDR3 length: 12 amino acids. The CDR3: CASSLGAYGYTF. DNA for the CDR3: TGCGCCAGCAGCTTGGGCGCCTATGGCTACACCTTC.

V usage is TRBV15 and J usage is TRBJ2-2, with a weak D call TRBD1 (6 bases). This CDR3 is built from 16 residues. V was trimmed by 7 bases and J by 2 bases, leaving 17 bases between them. Germline V gene sequence: CDR1 LNHNV, CDR2 YYDKDF (reference sequence). Written as DNA, the CDR3 is TGTGCCACCACCCCGGCTCTGGGGGCTAACACCGGGGAGCTGTTTTTT. Protein product: CATTPALGANTGELFF.

The CDR3 DNA is TGTGCCAGCAGCCTACAGGGCAGGTATAATTCACCCCTCCACTTT. Protein: CASSLQGRYNSPLHF. J is TRBJ1-6 and V is TRBV5-6, with D perhaps TRBD1 (6 bases). This CDR3 has 15 residues. V was trimmed by 4 bases and J by 4 bases, leaving 12 bases between them. CDR1 is SGHDT, CDR2 YYEEEE, per germline. The entire variable domain, with the rest obtained from reference TRBV5-6 and TRBJ1-6, is as follows: DAGVTQSPTHLIKTRGQQVTLRCSPKSGHDTVSWYQQALGQGPQFIFQYYEEEERQRGNFPDRFSGHQFPNYSSELNVNALLLGDSALYLCASSLQGRYNSPLHFGNGTRLTVT.

The J gene is TRBJ1-3, the V gene TRBV7-8, with 7 bases aligning to TRBD1. The CDR3 is made up of 16 amino acids. The V gene end was trimmed by 1 base and the J gene end by 0 bases; junction bases not matched to a gene: 3. Germline V gene sequence: CDR1 SGHVS, CDR2 FQNEAQ. As DNA, the CDR3 is TGTGCCAGCAGCTTAGAGACAGGGATCTCTGGAAACACCATATATTTT. Translating gives CASSLETGISGNTIYF.

The chain uses TRBV27 and TRBJ2-7, with TRBD1 matching over 7 bases. The germline CDR1 and CDR2 sequences are MNHEY and SMNVEV (reference sequence). V lost 6 bases, J lost 3 bases, and 5 bases stayed unmatched. This CDR3 comprises 13 residues. As DNA, the CDR3 is TGTGCCAGCAGATTGGGACAGAACTACGAGCAGTACTTC. It yields the protein CASRLGQNYEQYF.

The CDR3 sequence: CATSRGQTVSLGNTIYF. The CDR3 coding sequence is TGTGCCACCAGCAGAGGACAGACAGTCTCTCTGGGAAACACCATATATTTT. V gene TRBV15 combines with J gene TRBJ1-3; D possibly corresponds to TRBD1 (5 bases). Per germline, CDR1 LNHNV and CDR2 YYDKDF (reference sequence). V was cut by 1 base and J by 4 bases, with 17 bases left in between. This CDR3 comprises 17 residues.

This chain uses TRBV7-8 with TRBJ2-7, with D possibly TRBD1 on 6 matching bases. This CDR3 has 19 residues. V was clipped by 0 bases and J by 0 bases, with 21 bases between them. Per germline, CDR1 SGHVS and CDR2 FQNEAQ. CDR3 in amino acids: CASSLAQGMTGRFSYEQYF. The CDR3 DNA follows: TGTGCCAGCAGCTTAGCCCAAGGGATGACAGGCAGGTTCTCCTACGAGCAGTACTTC.

The chain employs TRBV9 and TRBJ2-1, with 7 bases fitting TRBD2. With V trimmed by 0 bases and J by 4 bases, 4 bases remained unmatched. Germline-derived CDR1 and CDR2 are SGDLS and YYNGEE. This CDR3 has 15 amino acids. CDR3: CASSVEPSGYNEQFF. The DNA for the CDR3 is TGTGCCAGCAGCGTAGAGCCTAGCGGATACAATGAGCAGTTCTTC. Full variable domain (outside the CDR3, taken from reference TRBV9 and TRBJ2-1): DSGVTQTPKHLITATGQRVTLRCSPRSGDLSVYWYQQSLDQGLQFLIQYYNGEERAKGNILERFSAQQFPDLHSELNLSSLELGDSALYFCASSVEPSGYNEQFFGPGTRLTVL.

The chain couples TRBV9 to TRBJ1-2; 9 bases are shared with TRBD1. Germline CDR1 SGDLS, CDR2 YYNGEE. The CDR3 is 15 amino acids. Trimming cost V 4 bases and J 4 bases; bases outside gene matches: 8. In DNA, the CDR3 is TGTGCCAGCAGCCTCAGCGGGACAGGGACCTATGGCTACACCTTC. Protein sequence: CASSLSGTGTYGYTF.

This chain uses TRBV11-2 with TRBJ2-1, with TRBD2 as a possible D gene (5 bases). The CDR3 spans 13 residues. CDR1 is SGHAT and CDR2 is FQNNGV in the germline V gene. V lost 7 bases and J 5 bases, leaving 12 bases between the germline ends. In DNA, the CDR3 is TGTGCCAGCATCTCGACTAAAGACAATGAGCAGTTCTTC. Encoded protein: CASISTKDNEQFF.

V usage is TRBV13 and J usage is TRBJ2-1, with D perhaps TRBD1 (5 bases). The CDR3 runs 15 residues. Trimming left V 1 base short and J 5 bases short, with 12 bases between. Germline V gives CDR1 PRHDT, CDR2 FYEKMQ (reference sequence). CDR3 nucleotide sequence: TGTGCCAGCAGCTTAGAAGGGGTGTTCGACAATGAGCAGTTCTTC. Protein sequence: CASSLEGVFDNEQFF.

This sequence joins TRBV12-5 and TRBJ1-1; D ambiguous. With 6 bases removed from V and 4 bases from J, the gap between germline ends came to 12 bases. The CDR3 totals 13 residues. The germline V gene encodes CDR1 LGHNT and CDR2 FRNRAP. The CDR3 sequence: CASGLNAATEAFF. The CDR3, as DNA: TGTGCTAGTGGCCTTAATGCGGCCACTGAAGCTTTCTTT.

V and J are TRBV5-5 and TRBJ2-7, with D possibly TRBD2 on 6 matching bases. The germline gives CDR1 SGHKS, CDR2 YYEKEE (reference sequence). V lost 3 bases and J 4 bases, leaving 23 bases between the germline ends. The CDR3 sequence is 17 residues long. Written as DNA, the CDR3 is TGTGCCAGCAGCTCGACCTACTTGGGGACTTCACCTTACGAGCAGTACTTC. It codes for CASSSTYLGTSPYEQYF.

A note on this clone: The same CDR3 can be traced to other DNA sequences in this sample. The genes are TRBV20-1 and TRBJ1-1; D ambiguous. The CDR3 runs to 11 residues. Trimming removed 3 bases at V and 0 bases at J, with 2 bases between. Germline CDR1 reads DFQATT; CDR2 reads SNEGSKA (reference sequence). CDR3 loop: CSASMNTEAFF. In DNA form, the CDR3 reads TGCAGTGCTAGCATGAACACTGAAGCTTTCTTT.

The rearrangement uses TRBV7-2 and TRBJ1-2; no reliable D call. V was clipped by 5 bases and J by 5 bases, with 15 bases between them. CDR1 is SGHTA and CDR2 is FQGNSA in the germline V gene. The CDR3 extends over 14 amino acids. The CDR3 is CASSPGPSGYGYTF. The CDR3 bases are TGTGCCAGCAGCCCGGGTCCTTCGGGGTATGGCTACACCTTC.

V is TRBV9 and J is TRBJ1-2; no clear D gene. V was cut by 0 bases and J by 3 bases, with 9 bases left in between. The CDR3 has 14 residues. CDR1 is SGDLS and CDR2 is YYNGEE in the germline V gene. The CDR3 nucleotides read TGTGCCAGCAGCGTAGATTGGGGAGACTATGGCTACACCTTC. Its translation: CASSVDWGDYGYTF.